This TCR beta chain was recovered during a study of T cell responses to AZD1222 COVID-19 vaccine. Findings and limits, study-wide: The study found vaccine-associated CD4 TCRs spanning spike, dominant at 160-218 and 743-854. It should be noted that donors were predominantly white British and more often female, and clonal diversity was possibly underestimated.

Turning to this clone: Its antigen is as yet unknown.

From germline, CDR1 is LNHDA and CDR2 SQIVND (reference sequence). The CDR3 length is 14 residues. Between the trimmed V and J ends, which lost 6 bases and 1 base, there was a span of 12 bases. Clones were read by immunoSEQ multiplex PCR, and TCRdb kept only the in-frame ones, dropping some. In the table there are around 84,000 clones, roughly 94% of which are singletons. The V gene is TRBV19, the J gene TRBJ1-1, with D maybe TRBD1 (5 bases). This sequence was found in an adult in good health. Sequences were derived from peripheral blood, sampled on day 0 of MenACWY control vaccination. The chain's CDR3 is CASSRIGGNTEAFF. As DNA, the CDR3 is TGTGCCAGTAGCCGAATCGGGGGGAACACTGAAGCTTTCTTT.